The 15 T cell receptor beta chains in this list originate from one sample, sequenced in a study of T cell repertoires in cytomegalovirus infection. TCRdb analysed the reads with MiXCR anew, one entry per CDR3 protein. The repertoire holds roughly 500,000 distinct CDR3 sequences, roughly 42% seen once, with around two fifths in the top ten. What these receptors recognize is not known. Sequencing was performed on cultured PBMCs, taken from culture after CMV antigen stimulation. All receptors come from a human donor in good health (CMV status not recorded). Some clones in this sample may be carry-over from other donors' samples.

This chain connects TRBV11-3 to TRBJ2-2; a possible D gene is TRBD2 (6 bases). The CDR3 has 15 amino acids. Germline assignment: CDR1 SGHNT and CDR2 YENEEA. V shed 4 bases and J shed 7 bases, with 16 bases lying between them. CDR3 protein: CASSSGEVGSGELFF. CDR3 bases: TGTGCCAGCAGCTCGGGGGAGGTCGGGAGCGGGGAGCTGTTTTTT.

The rearrangement links TRBV7-2 to TRBJ1-5, with 9 bases matching TRBD1. The V gene end was trimmed by 4 bases and the J gene end by 5 bases; junction bases not matched to a gene: 6. Germline CDR1 reads SGHTA; CDR2 reads FQGNSA. The CDR3 consists of 15 residues. CDR3 in DNA: TGTGCCAGCAGCTCCCCGGGACAGGGCGATCAGCCCCAGCATTTT. The encoded protein is CASSSPGQGDQPQHF.

The table lists this clonotype with a count of one. The chain recombines TRBV10-3 with TRBJ1-4; unclear D gene. The length of the CDR3 is 16 residues. The V and J ends lost 0 bases and 7 bases respectively, with 15 bases between them. The germline CDR1 and CDR2 sequences are ENHRY and SYGVKD. This chain's CDR3 is CAISESGKGTPEKLFF. CDR3 in DNA: TGTGCCATCAGTGAGTCAGGGAAGGGAACCCCTGAAAAACTGTTTTTT.

The V call is TRBV11-2, the J call TRBJ1-3, with a possible D match to TRBD1 (5 bases). This CDR3 region has 17 residues. Germline V lookup: CDR1 SGHAT, CDR2 FQNNGV. The germline V and J ends were trimmed by 5 bases and 2 bases, with 19 bases remaining between them. CDR3 sequence (DNA): TGTGCCAGCAGCCCCGATGTCTGGGGGGATACTGGAAACACCATATATTTT. It encodes CASSPDVWGDTGNTIYF.

This clonotype has only a few counts. This chain links TRBV7-2 with TRBJ2-7; 7 positions match TRBD2. Trimming cost V 2 bases and J 0 bases; bases outside gene matches: 4. This CDR3 is built from 15 residues. Germline V lookup: CDR1 SGHTA, CDR2 FQGNSA. The CDR3 region is CASSLYRGGSYEQYF. The CDR3 bases are TGTGCCAGCAGCTTATACCGCGGGGGCTCCTACGAGCAGTACTTC.

This chain connects TRBV12-3 or TRBV12-4 to TRBJ1-5, with TRBD1 identical over 8 bases. CDR3 size: 15 residues. The V segment lost 3 bases and the J segment 1 base; nucleotides outside the gene matches: 2. The CDR3 sequence is CASSLDRVSNQPQHF. The CDR3 region has the DNA TGTGCCAGCAGTTTGGACAGGGTGAGCAATCAGCCCCAGCATTTT.

Only a few counts were recorded for this clonotype. This chain connects TRBV12-3 or TRBV12-4 to TRBJ2-7, with 9 nucleotides matching TRBD2. The CDR3 covers 15 residues. The V and J ends lost 3 bases and 3 bases, in that order; junction bases with no gene match: 6. As DNA, the CDR3 is TGTGCCAGCAGTTTGGGCAGGCGGGGGGGCTACGAGCAGTACTTC. This sequence encodes CASSLGRRGGYEQYF.

This clonotype was observed a few times. The chain joins TRBV4-2 to TRBJ1-1, with D unclear. The ends were cut back, 4 bases at V and 0 bases at J, with 12 bases in the middle. CDR1 LGHNA and CDR2 YNFKEQ come from the germline V gene. This CDR3 is 15 amino acids long. CDR3 in DNA: TGTGCCAGCAGCCCACGACTTAGACTGAACACTGAAGCTTTCTTT. Amino acids: CASSPRLRLNTEAFF.

This clonotype was observed once. The J gene is TRBJ1-2, the V gene TRBV5-6; a weak D match, TRBD1 (5 bases). V dropped 1 base and J dropped 2 bases, with 12 bases sitting between them. Germline values: CDR1 SGHDT, CDR2 YYEEEE. The CDR3 has 15 amino acids. CDR3 nucleotide sequence: TGTGCCAGCAGCTTGTCCCGGGGGATCAACTATGGCTACACCTTC. It is translated as CASSLSRGINYGYTF.

This clonotype is a singleton in its sample. The rearrangement uses TRBV27 and TRBJ2-4, with TRBD2 as a possible D gene (6 bases). V lost 5 bases to trimming and J lost 7 bases, with 12 bases between them. This CDR3 region has 13 residues. Germline loops: CDR1 MNHEY, CDR2 SMNVEV (reference sequence). The chain's CDR3 is CASSQTSVNIQYF. CDR3 in DNA: TGTGCCAGCAGTCAGACTAGTGTCAACATTCAGTACTTC.

The J gene is TRBJ2-3, the V gene TRBV11-2; possible D gene TRBD2, 6 bases. The CDR3 contains 15 residues. Germline CDR1 reads SGHAT; CDR2 reads FQNNGV. The V gene lost 6 bases and the J gene lost 1 base, with 14 bases spanning the gap. CDR3 loop: CASSLTGDGTDTQYF. In DNA, the CDR3 is TGTGCCAGCAGTTTGACGGGGGATGGCACAGATACGCAGTATTTT.

This clonotype was detected only a few times. The V call is TRBV4-1, the J call TRBJ1-5; TRBD1 aligns across 10 bases. Trimming cost V 2 bases and J 5 bases; bases outside gene matches: 6. This CDR3 has 16 amino acids. Germline lookup yields CDR1 MGHRA and CDR2 YSYEKL. In DNA form, the CDR3 reads TGCGCCAGCAGCCAATTGGACAGGGGGTCGGATCAGCCCCAGCATTTT. Its translation is CASSQLDRGSDQPQHF.

The CDR3 sequence is CASKRRLAPDNEQFF. The CDR3, as DNA: TGTGCCAGCAAACGGAGACTAGCGCCTGACAATGAGCAGTTCTTC. The J gene is TRBJ2-1, the V gene TRBV6-8; 8 positions agree with TRBD2. Trimming cost V 7 bases and J 5 bases; bases outside gene matches: 10. Germline values: CDR1 MNHGY, CDR2 SAAAGT. The CDR3 is made up of 15 amino acids.

Here the CDR3 DNA reads TGCGCCAGCAGCCAAGACGGAACAGGGTTGGAGACCCAGTACTTC. This codes for CASSQDGTGLETQYF. The chain links TRBV4-3 to TRBJ2-5; D perhaps matches TRBD1 (6 bases). Germline V gene lookup returns CDR1 LGHNA and CDR2 YSLEER. The CDR3 has 15 amino acids. V lost 0 bases, J lost 5 bases, and 13 bases lay in between.

This clonotype was observed a single time. J is TRBJ1-2 and V is TRBV2; D not resolved. The germline V gene encodes CDR1 SNHLY and CDR2 FYNNEI. The V and J ends lost 3 bases and 5 bases respectively, with 10 bases between them. The CDR3 contains 13 residues. The CDR3 bases are TGTGCCAGCAGTGACGACCGGGAGTATGGCTACACCTTC. This translates into CASSDDREYGYTF.